This T cell receptor beta chain emerged from a study of blood T cells in healthy people across ages. Whole-study findings and limits: Observed TCR beta diversity per million T cells went down as age went up. This fall followed a roughly linear course with age.

In this sample, this clonotype turned up a few times. As yet, its antigen is unknown. It was with a sample-barcoded 5' primer and a J-beta primer mix that a second PCR of about 6 to 11 cycles was run. TCRdb independently ran MiXCR on the 5' RACE reads; one entry per CDR3 protein. The data contain around 700,000 distinct CDR3 sequences, approximately 25% of them singletons. Total RNA extracted from each sample amounted to at least 6 micrograms. Germline V CDR1 and CDR2: MNHNS, SASEGT. V lost 2 bases and J lost 0, with 12 bases in between. The CDR3 sequence is 16 residues long. The same specimen was also included in a second study, on T cells of mothers and their children. From that report: It was observed that no persistent microchimeric T cell clones could be detected.

The sequence derives from a boy younger than 18 in good health. The sample was blood. J is TRBJ2-3 and V is TRBV6-1; D is ambiguous. CDR3 in amino acids: CASSEWVAYSTDTQYF. The DNA for the CDR3 is TGTGCCAGCAGTGAATGGGTAGCCTATAGCACAGATACGCAGTATTTT.